The text below deals with one TCR beta chain. The data were obtained in a study of OX40 agonist ivuxolimab in advanced cancers. Study background: Patients received ivuxolimab, an intravenous treatment, every 2 weeks at 0.01 to 10 mg/kg. A diagnosis of hepatocellular carcinoma, melanoma, renal cell or head and neck cancer was present in dose-escalation patients.

Sequencing was performed with immunoSEQ multiplex PCR; in TCRdb, only in-frame clones are kept and a portion is missing. The table shows tens of thousands of clones, with around 93% occurring only once. Autoimmune disease history or systemic immunosuppression barred patients. The timepoints at which blood was sampled were baseline, cycle 4 day 1, and cycle 7 day 1. The sequence came from an adult with an advanced solid tumor such as melanoma, head and neck, liver or kidney cancer. The sample here was CD4+ or CD8+ T cells sorted from blood, taken in a trial of the OX40 agonist ivuxolimab.

CDR3 loop: CASSLPGGNTEAFF. The DNA of the CDR3 is TGTGCCAGCAGTCTCCCCGGGGGAAACACTGAAGCTTTCTTT. The chain carries TRBV7-9 and TRBJ1-1; tentatively, D is TRBD1 (5 bases). The V end was cut by 6 bases, the J end by 2 bases, with 13 bases between. The germline V gene encodes CDR1 SEHNR and CDR2 FQNEAQ (reference sequence). This CDR3 is 14 amino acids long.